What follows are 32 T cell receptor beta chains derived from one specimen sequenced in a study of identifying expanded T cells in peripheral blood. Using immunoSEQ multiplex PCR, the repertoire was profiled, and TCRdb retains in-frame clones only, with some absent. The sample has roughly 92,000 clones; roughly 91% are singletons. Sequencing was carried out using blood. The receptors here all came from a person aged 18 to 69 in good health.

This clone was detected a few times. The V gene is TRBV7-8, the J gene TRBJ1-2; a possible D gene is TRBD1 (5 bases). The ends were cut back, 5 bases at V and 6 bases at J, with 16 bases in the middle. The germline V gene has CDR1 SGHVS and CDR2 FQNEAQ. The CDR3 spans 14 residues. CDR3 region: CASSERDGGDGYTF. The CDR3 bases are TGTGCCAGCAGCGAGCGGGACGGCGGGGATGGCTACACCTTC.

The chain recombines TRBV4-1 with TRBJ2-5, with a tentative D call TRBD1 (5 bases). The germline V gene encodes CDR1 MGHRA and CDR2 YSYEKL. Trimming cost V 0 bases and J 5 bases, with 22 bases left between them. The CDR3 runs 18 residues. The DNA for the CDR3 is TGCGCCAGCAGCCAAGACGACCCGAGCTGGACATTAGGGGAGACCCAGTACTTC. Its translation is CASSQDDPSWTLGETQYF.

This chain links TRBV11-2 with TRBJ1-1; D gene uncertain. The CDR3 sequence is 13 residues long. CDR1 and CDR2 (germline): SGHAT, FQNNGV. Trimming shortened V by 1 base and J by 5 bases, and 8 bases separated the two germline ends. The CDR3 region is CASSLAKLTEAFF. The CDR3, as DNA: TGTGCCAGCAGCTTAGCCAAACTTACTGAAGCTTTCTTT.

The rearrangement joins TRBV11-2 to TRBJ2-3; 10 nucleotides agree with TRBD2. The CDR3 loop spans 16 amino acids. In germline, CDR1 is SGHAT, CDR2 FQNNGV. The ends lost 2 bases at V and 2 bases at J; junction bases unmatched: 4. CDR3 residues: CASSLLAGAYTDTQYF. The DNA for the CDR3 is TGTGCCAGCAGCTTACTAGCGGGGGCCTACACAGATACGCAGTATTTT.

This rearrangement joins TRBV25-1 to TRBJ1-5; tentative D call: TRBD1 (5 bases). V was clipped by 3 bases and J by 4 bases, with 7 bases between them. There are 13 residues in the CDR3. Germline CDR1 MGHDK, CDR2 SYGVNS. The CDR3 DNA sequence: TGTGCCAGCAGTGATAAGGGGAATCAGCCCCAGCATTTT. This gives the protein CASSDKGNQPQHF.

The chain has TRBV5-1 and TRBJ1-4, with D possibly being TRBD1 (5 bases). The CDR3 is made up of 18 amino acids. The V gene's germline CDR1 is SGHRS and CDR2 YFSETQ. Trimming removed 1 base at V and 0 bases at J, with 16 bases between. CDR3 loop: CASSLWGTDPATNEKLFF. The CDR3 DNA is TGCGCCAGCAGCTTGTGGGGGACGGACCCTGCAACTAATGAAAAACTGTTTTTT.

V and J are TRBV19 and TRBJ2-2; the match to TRBD2 covers 8 bases. The CDR3 consists of 17 residues. Trimming took 4 bases from V and 1 from J; bases not matched to a gene: 8. Germline CDR1 and CDR2: LNHDA and SQIVND (reference sequence). The CDR3 nucleotides read TGTGCCAGTAGTAGCCCGGGACTAGGAATGAACACCGGGGAGCTGTTTTTT. Its translation is CASSSPGLGMNTGELFF.

The V call is TRBV4-3, the J call TRBJ2-2, with D unclear. In germline, CDR1 is LGHNA, CDR2 YSLEER. Between the trimmed V and J ends, which lost 4 bases and 6 bases, there was a span of 9 bases. The CDR3 has 13 residues. The CDR3 region is CASSRYVAGELFF. The CDR3 region has the DNA TGCGCCAGCAGCCGGTATGTCGCCGGGGAGCTGTTTTTT.

The chain carries TRBV21-1 and TRBJ1-5. TRBV21-1 is shown as a pseudogene. The CDR3 has 16 amino acids. CDR3 nucleotide sequence: TGTGCCAGCAGCTTGGTAGCAGGGGGGGGCAATCAGCCCCAGCATTTT. Residues: CASSLVAGGGNQPQHF.

The rearrangement uses TRBV9 and TRBJ2-5; TRBD1 or TRBD2 may be the D gene (6 bases each). Trimming removed 0 bases at V and 0 bases at J, with 24 bases between. The CDR3 is 20 amino acids. Germline V gives CDR1 SGDLS, CDR2 YYNGEE. This CDR3 reads CASSVASGGRDFEYQETQYF. The CDR3 DNA sequence: TGTGCCAGCAGCGTAGCTTCTGGGGGCCGGGACTTCGAGTACCAAGAGACCCAGTACTTC.

This chain uses TRBV13 with TRBJ2-5; TRBD1 is a possible D gene (7 bases). The germline V gene encodes CDR1 PRHDT and CDR2 FYEKMQ (reference sequence). The CDR3 contains 15 residues. Trimming took off 5 bases at V and 5 bases at J, with 18 bases between the two ends. CDR3 in amino acids: CASSRLDRVWETQYF. The DNA of the CDR3 is TGTGCCAGCAGCCGACTAGACAGGGTATGGGAGACCCAGTACTTC.

V is TRBV19 and J is TRBJ2-3; a possible D gene is TRBD2 (7 bases). Per the germline V gene, CDR1 is LNHDA and CDR2 is SQIVND (reference sequence). CDR3 length: 15 amino acids. Trimming cost V 3 bases and J 2 bases, with 12 bases left between them. Written as DNA, the CDR3 is TGTGCCAGTAGTATGGGAGGGGGGCACACAGATACGCAGTATTTT. As protein: CASSMGGGHTDTQYF.

The rearrangement links TRBV11-2 to TRBJ1-2, with TRBD1 matching 9 bases. The CDR3 has 13 residues. Losses at the gene ends were 4 bases for V and 8 bases for J; bases not matched to a gene: 5. Germline V lookup: CDR1 SGHAT, CDR2 FQNNGV. The CDR3, as DNA: TGTGCCAGCAGCTCTGGACAGGGGAACGGCTACACCTTC. Encoded protein: CASSSGQGNGYTF. The whole variable domain, filled in from reference TRBV11-2 and TRBJ1-2, reads EAGVAQSPRYKIIEKRQSVAFWCNPISGHATLYWYQQILGQGPKLLIQFQNNGVVDDSQLPKDRFSAERLKGVDSTLKIQPAKLEDSAVYLCASSSGQGNGYTFGSGTRLTVV.

This chain connects TRBV7-2 to TRBJ1-4, with 7 bases identical to TRBD1. From germline, CDR1 is SGHTA and CDR2 FQGNSA. Germline trimming cut 6 bases from V and 2 bases from J; bases unmatched to any gene: 3. The CDR3 extends over 14 amino acids. CDR3 loop: CASRRDSTNEKLFF. CDR3 DNA sequence: TGTGCCAGCAGAAGGGACAGCACTAATGAAAAACTGTTTTTT.

The V and J genes are TRBV2 and TRBJ2-1; TRBD2 matches 7 bases. The CDR3 runs 14 residues. Trimming cost V 6 bases and J 6 bases; bases outside gene matches: 8. Germline V gene sequence: CDR1 SNHLY, CDR2 FYNNEI. The CDR3 DNA reads TGTGCCAGCAGGCCACCCCCGGGGGGCAATGAGCAGTTCTTC. Translation: CASRPPPGGNEQFF. Filled out from reference TRBV2 and TRBJ2-1, the complete variable domain reads EPEVTQTPSHQVTQMGQEVILRCVPISNHLYFYWYRQILGQKVEFLVSFYNNEISEKSEIFDDQFSVERPDGSNFTLKIRSTKLEDSAMYFCASRPPPGGNEQFFGPGTRLTVL.

V and J are TRBV9 and TRBJ2-2; D gene uncertain. The CDR3 is made up of 15 amino acids. CDR1 SGDLS and CDR2 YYNGEE come from the germline V gene. Trimming stripped 3 bases from V and 6 bases from J, with 15 bases between. DNA of the CDR3: TGTGCCAGCAGCGGATTAGTTAGGGTGGCCGGGGAGCTGTTTTTT. It specifies CASSGLVRVAGELFF.

V and J are TRBV7-9 and TRBJ1-1; 8 bases are a match to TRBD1. The length of the CDR3 is 19 residues. V shed 1 base and J 6 bases; nucleotides not matched to a gene: 19. Germline V gene lookup returns CDR1 SEHNR and CDR2 FQNEAQ (reference sequence). In nucleotides, the CDR3 is TGTGCCAGCAGCTTAGTGAGGCTCAGGGGGCGGCTGCGCTTCGCTGAAGCTTTCTTT. Protein sequence: CASSLVRLRGRLRFAEAFF. The complete variable domain, with remaining parts taken from reference TRBV7-9 and TRBJ1-1, reads DTGVSQNPRHKITKRGQNVTFRCDPISEHNRLYWYRQTLGQGPEFLTYFQNEAQLEKSRLLSDRFSAERPKGSFSTLEIQRTEQGDSAMYLCASSLVRLRGRLRFAEAFFGQGTRLTVV.

In this sample, this clone turned up a few times. The J gene is TRBJ1-2, the V gene TRBV5-4; possibly TRBD1 for D (6 bases). The germline V gene has CDR1 SGHNT and CDR2 YYREEE (reference sequence). V gave up 5 bases and J gave up 8 bases, with 22 bases separating them. This CDR3 is 15 amino acids long. CDR3 region: CASSSIGGGRRGYTF. CDR3 nucleotides: TGTGCCAGCAGTTCGATTGGTGGGGGGCGAAGGGGCTACACCTTC. The variable domain in full, completed from reference TRBV5-4 and TRBJ1-2, reads ETGVTQSPTHLIKTRGQQVTLRCSSQSGHNTVSWYQQALGQGPQFIFQYYREEENGRGNFPPRFSGLQFPNYSSELNVNALELDDSALYLCASSSIGGGRRGYTFGSGTRLTVV.

The genes are TRBV28 and TRBJ2-3; 10 nucleotides match TRBD2. V was pared by 1 base and J by 3 bases, with 16 bases of the junction left unmatched. This CDR3 contains 20 residues. CDR1 is MDHEN, CDR2 SYDVKM, per germline. CDR3 loop: CASSLFPRASGGFRTDTQYF. Here the CDR3 DNA reads TGTGCCAGCAGTTTATTCCCCCGGGCTAGCGGGGGCTTTAGGACAGATACGCAGTATTTT. Full variable domain (rest looked up from reference TRBV28 and TRBJ2-3): DVKVTQSSRYLVKRTGEKVFLECVQDMDHENMFWYRQDPGLGLRLIYFSYDVKMKEKGDIPEGYSVSREKKERFSLILESASTNQTSMYLCASSLFPRASGGFRTDTQYFGPGTRLTVL.

A word on this clone: A read error may account for a junction end that differs from germline. The rearrangement joins TRBV7-9 to TRBJ1-2, with TRBD1 identical over 7 bases. The V gene's germline CDR1 is SEHNR and CDR2 FQNEAQ (reference sequence). The CDR3 sequence is 13 residues long. The CDR3 coding sequence is TGTGCCAGCAGCTTAGGGGGTTCGGGACAGAAATGTTTC. Its protein is CASSLGGSGQKCF.

This clone was observed a single time. The CDR3 DNA is TGTGCCAGCAGTGTCTATGACACGGGGGGCTCAGATACGCAGTATTTT. It specifies CASSVYDTGGSDTQYF. The rearrangement links TRBV2 to TRBJ2-3, with D maybe TRBD2 (7 bases). The CDR3 loop spans 16 amino acids. Germline V gene lookup returns CDR1 SNHLY and CDR2 FYNNEI. Trimming removed 4 bases from V and 4 bases from J, with 18 bases in between.

The chain employs TRBV6-6 and TRBJ1-1; tentatively, D is TRBD1 (5 bases). This CDR3 has 14 residues. The germline gives CDR1 MNHNY, CDR2 SVGAGI (reference sequence). V lost 5 bases and J 5 bases, leaving 15 bases between the germline ends. Written as DNA, the CDR3 is TGTGCCAGCAGTCCCTCGGGGGGGTGGACTGAAGCTTTCTTT. Protein sequence: CASSPSGGWTEAFF.

The chain couples TRBV27 to TRBJ2-1, with 10 bases matching TRBD2. The CDR3 extends over 15 amino acids. The V gene's germline CDR1 is MNHEY and CDR2 SMNVEV (reference sequence). The J segment lost 8 bases and the V segment lost 5 bases, leaving 9 bases of the junction unmatched. CDR3 loop: CASSLQRGGGDEQFF. The CDR3 DNA is TGTGCCAGCAGTCTCCAGCGGGGGGGCGGCGATGAGCAGTTCTTC.

The CDR3 DNA sequence: TGTGCCAGCAGTGTAGGGTCGTTGAACACTGAAGCTTTCTTT. The encoded protein is CASSVGSLNTEAFF. This chain connects TRBV27 to TRBJ1-1; D ambiguous. This CDR3 contains 14 residues. Looked up from germline, CDR1 is MNHEY and CDR2 is SMNVEV (reference sequence). The V gene lost 5 bases and the J gene lost 0 bases, with 10 bases spanning the gap.

The chain has TRBV29-1 and TRBJ1-1; D gene unclear. V was pared by 3 bases and J by 1 base, with 6 bases between. The V gene's germline CDR1 is SQVTM and CDR2 ANQGSEA. CDR3 length: 12 residues. In DNA, the CDR3 is TGCAGCGTTGATATCCGGAACACTGAAGCTTTCTTT. The encoded protein is CSVDIRNTEAFF.

The chain employs TRBV18 and TRBJ2-3, with TRBD2 matching over 16 bases. The CDR3 loop spans 19 amino acids. Germline values: CDR1 KGHSH, CDR2 LQKENI. J was trimmed by 5 bases and V by 3 bases; bases with no gene match: 11. The CDR3, as DNA: TGTGCCAGCTCACCCCTACTGGGACTAGCGGGGGGGCAAGGAGATACGCAGTATTTT. Protein product: CASSPLLGLAGGQGDTQYF.

V usage is TRBV4-3 and J usage is TRBJ1-6, with 8 nucleotides matching TRBD1. The trim removed 4 bases at V and 13 bases at J, leaving 12 bases unmatched. Germline V gene lookup returns CDR1 LGHNA and CDR2 YSLEER. The length of the CDR3 is 15 residues. CDR3 sequence: CASSLSGTGAFPLHF. CDR3 sequence (DNA): TGCGCCAGCAGCCTATCCGGGACAGGCGCTTTTCCCCTCCACTTT.

CDR3 DNA: TGTGCCAGCAGTATGGGGGGGACCCCCTACGAGCAGTACTTC. This sequence encodes CASSMGGTPYEQYF. The V call is TRBV25-1, the J call TRBJ2-7; 7 bases fit TRBD2. CDR1 is MGHDK, CDR2 SYGVNS, per germline. This CDR3 is built from 14 residues. After removal of 5 bases from V and 2 bases from J, the junction contained 6 bases not matched to a gene.

The rearrangement joins TRBV30 to TRBJ1-5; 12 bases align to TRBD1. CDR1 and CDR2 (germline): GTSNPN, SVGIG (reference sequence). Unmatched junction bases numbered 5, after V lost 2 bases and J lost 3 bases. The length of the CDR3 is 16 residues. CDR3: CAWSSGTGGSNQPQHF. The CDR3 region has the DNA TGTGCCTGGAGTTCCGGGACAGGGGGCTCCAATCAGCCCCAGCATTTT.

The genes are TRBV13 and TRBJ1-5, with D uncertain. V was pared by 3 bases and J by 0 bases, with 3 bases between. CDR1 and CDR2 from the germline V gene are PRHDT and FYEKMQ (reference sequence). The CDR3 is 13 residues long. CDR3 amino acids: CASSLDSNQPQHF. As DNA, the CDR3 is TGTGCCAGCAGCTTGGATAGCAATCAGCCCCAGCATTTT.

This chain joins TRBV7-2 and TRBJ2-7; the match to TRBD2 covers 8 bases. V lost 5 bases to trimming and J lost 2 bases; unmatched junction nucleotides: 8. The germline CDR1 and CDR2 sequences are SGHTA and FQGNSA. The CDR3 has 15 amino acids. CDR3 sequence (DNA): TGTGCCAGCAGCCGTAGGGCGGGGGGCACCTACGAGCAGTACTTC. Translation: CASSRRAGGTYEQYF.

The V call is TRBV6-1, the J call TRBJ2-7; TRBD1 agrees at 7 bases. The CDR3 spans 12 residues. Germline loops: CDR1 MNHNS, CDR2 SASEGT. The junction had 5 bases not matched to a gene; V was cut back by 6 bases and J by 6 bases. The CDR3 loop reads CASSLGQFEQYF. CDR3 in DNA: TGTGCCAGCAGCCTGGGACAGTTCGAGCAGTACTTC.